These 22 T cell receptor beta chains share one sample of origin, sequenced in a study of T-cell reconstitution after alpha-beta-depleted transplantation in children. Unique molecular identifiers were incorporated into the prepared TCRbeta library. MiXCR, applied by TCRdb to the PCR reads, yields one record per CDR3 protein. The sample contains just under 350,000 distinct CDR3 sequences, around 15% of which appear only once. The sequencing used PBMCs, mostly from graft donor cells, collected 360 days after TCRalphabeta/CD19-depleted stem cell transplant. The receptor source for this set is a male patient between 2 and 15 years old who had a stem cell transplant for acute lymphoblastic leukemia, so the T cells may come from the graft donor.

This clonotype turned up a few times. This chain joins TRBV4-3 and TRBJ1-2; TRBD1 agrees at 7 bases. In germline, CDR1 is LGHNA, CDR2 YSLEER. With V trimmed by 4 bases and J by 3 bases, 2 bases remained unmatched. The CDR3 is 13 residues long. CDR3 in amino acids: CASSRDRDYGYTF. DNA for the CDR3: TGCGCCAGCAGCCGAGACAGGGACTATGGCTACACCTTC.

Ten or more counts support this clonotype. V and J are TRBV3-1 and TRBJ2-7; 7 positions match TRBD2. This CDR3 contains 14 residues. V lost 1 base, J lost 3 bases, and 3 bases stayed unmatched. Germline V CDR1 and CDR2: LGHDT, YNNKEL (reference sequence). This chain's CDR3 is CASSQGGGRYEQYF. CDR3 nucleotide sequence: TGTGCCAGCAGCCAAGGGGGGGGACGCTACGAGCAGTACTTC.

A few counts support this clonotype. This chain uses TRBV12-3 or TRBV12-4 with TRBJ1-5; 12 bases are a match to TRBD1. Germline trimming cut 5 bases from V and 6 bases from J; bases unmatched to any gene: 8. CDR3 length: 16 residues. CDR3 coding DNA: TGTGCCAGCAGTCCCCGGGACAGGGGGCTCAGTCAGCCCCAGCATTTT. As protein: CASSPRDRGLSQPQHF.

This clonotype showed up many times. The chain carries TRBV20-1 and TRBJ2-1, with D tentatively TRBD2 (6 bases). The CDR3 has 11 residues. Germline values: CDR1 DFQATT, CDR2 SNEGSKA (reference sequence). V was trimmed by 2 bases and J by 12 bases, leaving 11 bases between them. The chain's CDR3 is CSARRERRQFF. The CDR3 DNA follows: TGCAGTGCTAGACGGGAGCGGAGGCAGTTCTTC.

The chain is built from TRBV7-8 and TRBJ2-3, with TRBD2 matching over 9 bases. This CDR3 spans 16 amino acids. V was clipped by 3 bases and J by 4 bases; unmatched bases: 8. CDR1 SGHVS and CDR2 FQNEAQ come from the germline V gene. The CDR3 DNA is TGTGCCAGCAGCTTCAGAACGGGACTAGCAGCAGATACGCAGTATTTT. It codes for CASSFRTGLAADTQYF.

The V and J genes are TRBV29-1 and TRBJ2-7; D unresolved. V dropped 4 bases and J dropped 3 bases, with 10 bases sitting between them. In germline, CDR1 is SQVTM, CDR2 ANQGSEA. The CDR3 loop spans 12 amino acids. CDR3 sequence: CSVGGMDYEQYF. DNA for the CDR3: TGCAGCGTTGGGGGAATGGACTACGAGCAGTACTTC.

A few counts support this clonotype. The CDR3 sequence is CASSQVSGPLYEQYF. CDR3 nucleotide sequence: TGCGCCAGCAGCCAAGTATCGGGACCCCTCTACGAGCAGTACTTC. The chain combines TRBV4-3 with TRBJ2-7, with D possibly called TRBD1 or TRBD2 (5 bases each). The CDR3 is 15 amino acids. The V end was cut by 1 base, the J end by 3 bases, with 13 bases between. CDR1 and CDR2 (germline): LGHNA, YSLEER.

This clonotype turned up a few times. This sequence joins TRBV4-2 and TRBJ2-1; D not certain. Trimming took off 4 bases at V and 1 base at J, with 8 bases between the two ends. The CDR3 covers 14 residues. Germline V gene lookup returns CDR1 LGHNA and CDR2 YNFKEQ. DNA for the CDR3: TGTGCCAGCAGCCTCCGGACGTCCTACAATGAGCAGTTCTTC. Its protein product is CASSLRTSYNEQFF.

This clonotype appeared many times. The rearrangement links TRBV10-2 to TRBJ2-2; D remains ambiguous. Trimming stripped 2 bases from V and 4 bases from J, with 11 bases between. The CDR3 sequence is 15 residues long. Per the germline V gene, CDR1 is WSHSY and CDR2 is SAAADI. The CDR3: CASSEGASFTGELFF. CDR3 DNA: TGCGCCAGCAGTGAGGGTGCTTCGTTCACCGGGGAGCTGTTTTTT.

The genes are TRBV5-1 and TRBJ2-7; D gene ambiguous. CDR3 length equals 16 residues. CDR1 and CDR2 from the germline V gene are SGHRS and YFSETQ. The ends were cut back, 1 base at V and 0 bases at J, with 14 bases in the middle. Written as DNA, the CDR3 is TGCGCCAGCAGCTTGCTCGCAGGTTCGAGCTCCTACGAGCAGTACTTC. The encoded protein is CASSLLAGSSSYEQYF.

This CDR3 is CASSLERGSGNIQYF. The CDR3 coding sequence is TGTGCCAGCAGCTTAGAGAGGGGATCCGGGAACATTCAGTACTTC. The gene calls are TRBV11-2 and TRBJ2-4; D could derive from TRBD1 or TRBD2 (5 bases each). Per germline, CDR1 SGHAT and CDR2 FQNNGV. V was cut by 0 bases and J by 7 bases, with 13 bases left in between. The CDR3 spans 15 residues.

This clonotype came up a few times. This chain's CDR3 is CASSNRKRYSYNEQFF. CDR3 in DNA: TGTGCCAGCAGCAACAGAAAGAGATACTCCTACAATGAGCAGTTCTTC. The rearrangement links TRBV14 to TRBJ2-1; D not certain. The V end was cut by 5 bases, the J end by 0 bases, with 14 bases between. The germline gives CDR1 SGHDN, CDR2 FVKESK. The CDR3 is 16 amino acids.

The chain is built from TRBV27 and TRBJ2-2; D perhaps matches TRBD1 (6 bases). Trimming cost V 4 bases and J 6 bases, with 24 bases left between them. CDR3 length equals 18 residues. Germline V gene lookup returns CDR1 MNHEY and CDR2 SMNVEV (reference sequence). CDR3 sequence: CASSSPGDTWGLPGELFF. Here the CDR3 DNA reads TGTGCCAGCAGTTCCCCCGGGGACACATGGGGTCTTCCCGGGGAGCTGTTTTTT.

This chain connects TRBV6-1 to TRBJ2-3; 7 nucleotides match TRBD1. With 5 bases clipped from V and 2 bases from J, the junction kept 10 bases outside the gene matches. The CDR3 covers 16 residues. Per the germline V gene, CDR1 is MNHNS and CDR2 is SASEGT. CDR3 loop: CASSRQGGVTTDTQYF. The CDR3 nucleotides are TGTGCCAGCAGTCGACAGGGTGGGGTGACCACAGATACGCAGTATTTT.

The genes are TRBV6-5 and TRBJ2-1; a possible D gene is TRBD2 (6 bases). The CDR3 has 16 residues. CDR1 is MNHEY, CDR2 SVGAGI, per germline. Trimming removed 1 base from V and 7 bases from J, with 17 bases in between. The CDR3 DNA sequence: TGTGCCAGCAGTTACTGGGCGACTTCGGCGGGGAATGAGCAGTTCTTC. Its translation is CASSYWATSAGNEQFF.

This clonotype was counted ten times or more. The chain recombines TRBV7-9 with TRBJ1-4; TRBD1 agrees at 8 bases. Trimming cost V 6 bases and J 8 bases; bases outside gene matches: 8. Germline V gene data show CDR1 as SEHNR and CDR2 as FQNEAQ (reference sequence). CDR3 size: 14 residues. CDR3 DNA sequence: TGTGCCAGCAGGCAGGGGGCAGAAGACGAAAAACTGTTTTTT. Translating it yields CASRQGAEDEKLFF. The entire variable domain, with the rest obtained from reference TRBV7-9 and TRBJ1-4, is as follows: DTGVSQNPRHKITKRGQNVTFRCDPISEHNRLYWYRQTLGQGPEFLTYFQNEAQLEKSRLLSDRFSAERPKGSFSTLEIQRTEQGDSAMYLCASRQGAEDEKLFFGSGTQLSVL.

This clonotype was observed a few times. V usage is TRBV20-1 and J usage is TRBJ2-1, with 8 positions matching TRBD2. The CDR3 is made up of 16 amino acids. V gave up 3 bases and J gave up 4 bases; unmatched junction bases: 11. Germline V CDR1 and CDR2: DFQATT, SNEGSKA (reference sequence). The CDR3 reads CSARTGLASSYNEQFF. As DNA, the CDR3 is TGCAGTGCTAGGACCGGACTAGCCAGCTCGTACAATGAGCAGTTCTTC.

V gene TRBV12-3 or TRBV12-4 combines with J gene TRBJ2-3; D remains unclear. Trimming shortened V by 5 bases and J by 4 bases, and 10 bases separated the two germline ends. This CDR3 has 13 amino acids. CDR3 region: CASSTLNADTQYF. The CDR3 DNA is TGTGCCAGCAGTACTCTCAATGCAGATACGCAGTATTTT.

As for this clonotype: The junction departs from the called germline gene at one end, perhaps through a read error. In DNA form, the CDR3 reads TGCAGCGCTGAAGCCGGGGGAGGAACAGATACGCAGTATTTT. This translates into CSAEAGGGTDTQYF. The chain has TRBV29-1 and TRBJ2-3, with D possibly TRBD2 on 6 matching bases. Germline V gene lookup returns CDR1 SQVTM and CDR2 ANQGSEA. This CDR3 spans 14 amino acids.

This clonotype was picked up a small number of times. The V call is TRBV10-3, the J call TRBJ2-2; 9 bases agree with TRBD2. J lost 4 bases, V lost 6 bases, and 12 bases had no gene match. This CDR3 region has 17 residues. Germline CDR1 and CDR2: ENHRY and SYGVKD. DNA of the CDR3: TGTGCCATCAGAGAAACCATACTGGGACTAGCCACCGGGGAGCTGTTTTTT. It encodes CAIRETILGLATGELFF.

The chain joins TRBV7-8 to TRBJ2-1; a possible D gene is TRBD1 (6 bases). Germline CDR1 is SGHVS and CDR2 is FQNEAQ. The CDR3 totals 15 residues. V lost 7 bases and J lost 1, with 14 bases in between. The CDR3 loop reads CASMEDSYSYNEQFF. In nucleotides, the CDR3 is TGTGCCAGCATGGAGGACAGCTATTCCTACAATGAGCAGTTCTTC.

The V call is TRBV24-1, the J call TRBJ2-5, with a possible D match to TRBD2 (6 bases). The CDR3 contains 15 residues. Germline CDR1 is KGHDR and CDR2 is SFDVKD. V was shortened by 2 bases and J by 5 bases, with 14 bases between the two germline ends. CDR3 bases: TGTGCCACCAGTGATTCGGGGGACTTTTGGGAGACCCAGTACTTC. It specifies CATSDSGDFWETQYF.